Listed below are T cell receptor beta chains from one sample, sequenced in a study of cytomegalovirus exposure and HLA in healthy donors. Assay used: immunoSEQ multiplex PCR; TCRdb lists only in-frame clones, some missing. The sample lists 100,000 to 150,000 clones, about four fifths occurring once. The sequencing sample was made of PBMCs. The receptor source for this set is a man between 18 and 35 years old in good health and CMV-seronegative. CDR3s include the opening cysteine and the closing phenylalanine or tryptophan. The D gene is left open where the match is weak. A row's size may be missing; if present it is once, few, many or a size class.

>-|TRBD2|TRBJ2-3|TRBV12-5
TGTGCTAGTGGTTATAGCGGGGGGGGGAGCACAGATACGCAGTATTTT
CASGYSGGGSTDTQYF
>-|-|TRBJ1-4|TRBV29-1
TGCAGCGTTGTCCTACAGGGTCAGGGTGAAAAACTGTTTTTT
CSVVLQGQGEKLFF
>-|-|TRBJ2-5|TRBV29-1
TGCAGCGTTGAACAGGGGCTACTTCAAGAGACCCAGTACTTC
CSVEQGLLQETQYF
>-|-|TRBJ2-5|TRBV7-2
TGTGCCAGCACCGGGTTATTTGGTTTGGAGACCCAGTACTTC
CASTGLFGLETQYF
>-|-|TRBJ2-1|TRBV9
TGTGCCAGCAGCTCCAGGGTTTATGAGCAGTTCTTC
CASSSRVYEQFF
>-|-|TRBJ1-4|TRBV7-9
TGTGCCAGCAGCTCACCCCCTCATACAGAAAAACTGTTTTTT
CASSSPPHTEKLFF
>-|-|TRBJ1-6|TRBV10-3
TGTGCCATCAGTGAGAGCGACCTAAACTCTTCACCCCTCCACTTT
CAISESDLNSSPLHF
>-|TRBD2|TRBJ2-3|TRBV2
TGTGCCAGCAATCTAGCGGGGGGGCCGGGAGATACGCAGTATTTT
CASNLAGGPGDTQYF
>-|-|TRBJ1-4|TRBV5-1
TGCGCCAGCAGCCCCTTGGACACTGAAAAACTGTTTTTT
CASSPLDTEKLFF
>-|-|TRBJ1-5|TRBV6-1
TGTGCCAGCAGTGAAGGGGCAGGGGATCAGCCCCAGCATTTT
CASSEGAGDQPQHF
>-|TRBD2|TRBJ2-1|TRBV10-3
TGTGCCATCAGTGAGCGACTAGCGGGGGGCTACAATGAGCAGTTCTTC
CAISERLAGGYNEQFF
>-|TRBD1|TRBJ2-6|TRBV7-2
TGTGCCAGCAGCTTAGTAGGGACAGTCAGCTCTGGGGCCAACGTCCTGACTTTC
CASSLVGTVSSGANVLTF
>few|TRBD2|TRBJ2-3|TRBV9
TGTGCCAGCAGCGTAGAAGCGGGGGGGCAAACAGATACGCAGTATTTT
CASSVEAGGQTDTQYF
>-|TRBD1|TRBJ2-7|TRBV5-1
TGCGCCAGCAGCTTGGCCGGGACAGGGATTTACGAGCAGTACTTC
CASSLAGTGIYEQYF
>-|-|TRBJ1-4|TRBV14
TGTGCCAGCAGCCAAGGCAGGGTCGAAAAACTGTTTTTT
CASSQGRVEKLFF
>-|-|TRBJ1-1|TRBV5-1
TGCGCCAGCAGCTTGAAACAGGGCACTGAAGCTTTCTTT
CASSLKQGTEAFF
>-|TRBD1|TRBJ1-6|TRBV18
TGTGCCAGCTCACCTAACAGGGGTTCACCCCTCCACTTT
CASSPNRGSPLHF
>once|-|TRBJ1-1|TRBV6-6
TGTGCCAGCAGTTACGAGGGCGCGAACACTGAAGCTTTCTTT
CASSYEGANTEAFF
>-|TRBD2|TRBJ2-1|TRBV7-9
TGTGCCAGCACCGATACTAGCGGGGAATACAATGAGCAGTTCTTC
CASTDTSGEYNEQFF
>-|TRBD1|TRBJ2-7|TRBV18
TGTGCCAGCTCAGACAGGGCCTCCTACGAGCAGTACTTC
CASSDRASYEQYF
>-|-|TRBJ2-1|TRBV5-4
TGTGCCAGCAGCTTGAGGCGGGGACCCTACAATGAGCAGTTCTTC
CASSLRRGPYNEQFF
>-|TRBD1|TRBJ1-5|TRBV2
TGTGCCAGCAGGGACAGGGGTGCTTATAGGAGCAATCAGCCCCAGCATTTT
CASRDRGAYRSNQPQHF
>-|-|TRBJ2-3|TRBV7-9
TGTGCCAGCAGCTTAGAAGGCCAGCGTAGCACAGATACGCAGTATTTT
CASSLEGQRSTDTQYF
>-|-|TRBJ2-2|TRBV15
TGTGCCACCAGCAGAGAGGACTCAGGGGTGAACACCGGGGAGCTGTTTTTT
CATSREDSGVNTGELFF
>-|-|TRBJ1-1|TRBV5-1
TGCGCCAGCAGCTCCAATACAGCAAACACTGAAGCTTTCTTT
CASSSNTANTEAFF
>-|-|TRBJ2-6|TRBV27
TGTGCCAGCAGTTTGCGCCCACAGGTCTCTGGGGCCAACGTCCTGACTTTC
CASSLRPQVSGANVLTF
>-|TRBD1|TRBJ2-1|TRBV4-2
TGTGCCAGCAGCCAAGATAGACGGACAGGGGACCGGAATGAGCAGTTCTTC
CASSQDRRTGDRNEQFF
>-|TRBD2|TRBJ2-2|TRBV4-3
TGCGCCAGCAGCCAAGTCCCCTCGGGAGGGGCCGGGGAGCTGTTTTTT
CASSQVPSGGAGELFF
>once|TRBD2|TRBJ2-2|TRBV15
TGTGCCACCAGCAGAGTTGCGGGAGTGGGGTCCTTAAACACCCGGGAGCTGTTTTTT
CATSRVAGVGSLNTRELFF
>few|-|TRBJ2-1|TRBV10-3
TGTGCCATCAGTGAGTCGAAAGGGTTAGTGACGGGGGAGCAGTTCTTC
CAISESKGLVTGEQFF
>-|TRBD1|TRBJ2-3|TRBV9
TGTGCCAGCAGCGTAGAGGGGGCCGTCACAGATACGCAGTATTTT
CASSVEGAVTDTQYF
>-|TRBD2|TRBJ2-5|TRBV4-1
TGCGCCAGCAGCCAAGATGGTGCGGGGGGGTTACAAGAGACCCAGTACTTC
CASSQDGAGGLQETQYF
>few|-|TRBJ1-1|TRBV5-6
TGTGCCAGCAGCTATCCGACAGGGAACACTGAAGCTTTCTTT
CASSYPTGNTEAFF
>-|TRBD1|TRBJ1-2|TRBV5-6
TGTGCCAGCAGCTCGGACAGGGGAGGTACCTTC
CASSSDRGGTF
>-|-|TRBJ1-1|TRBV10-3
TGTGCCATCAGTGACTACGGGGTAGGGGCTTTCTTT
CAISDYGVGAFF
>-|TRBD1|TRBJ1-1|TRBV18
TGTGCCAGCTCAGCGGGACAGGGGGCCCCCTACACTGAAGCTTTCTTT
CASSAGQGAPYTEAFF
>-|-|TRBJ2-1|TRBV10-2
TGCGCCAGCAGGAACCTTGCGTACAATGAGCAGTTCTTC
CASRNLAYNEQFF
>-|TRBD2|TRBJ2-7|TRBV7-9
TGTGCCAGCAGCTCCTCACTAGCGGGGGGCCCCTACGAGCAGTACTTC
CASSSSLAGGPYEQYF
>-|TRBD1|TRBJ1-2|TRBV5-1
TGCGCCAGCAGCTGGGGCGGGACAGACCAATATGGCTACACCTTC
CASSWGGTDQYGYTF
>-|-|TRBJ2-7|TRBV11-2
TGTGCCAGCAGCTTAGATTTCCGGGACGAGCAGTACTTC
CASSLDFRDEQYF
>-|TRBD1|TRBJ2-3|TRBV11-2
TGTGCCAGCAGCAAGGACAGGGGGCCATCGGATACGCAGTATTTT
CASSKDRGPSDTQYF
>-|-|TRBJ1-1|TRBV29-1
TGCAGCGTTGCCCCGGGAACGGAAGCTTTCTTT
CSVAPGTEAFF
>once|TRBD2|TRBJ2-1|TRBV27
TGTGCCAGCAGTTTACTACTCGCGGGGGGGCCCAATGAGCAGTTCTTC
CASSLLLAGGPNEQFF
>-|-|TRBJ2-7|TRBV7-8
TGTGCCAGCAGCCTATCTTTCTACGAGCAGTACTTC
CASSLSFYEQYF
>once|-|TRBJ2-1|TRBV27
TGTGCCAGCAGTTTAACCATTGTAAGCGGGTACAATGAGCAGTTCTTC
CASSLTIVSGYNEQFF
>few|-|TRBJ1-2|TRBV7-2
TGTGCCAGCTTACTGAGGGGGATTGACTATGGCTACACCTTC
CASLLRGIDYGYTF
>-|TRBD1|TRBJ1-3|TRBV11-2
TGTGCCAGCAGCTTAACGACCGGGACAGCTGGAAACACCATATATTTT
CASSLTTGTAGNTIYF
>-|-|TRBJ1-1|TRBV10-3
TGTGCCATCAGTGAGCCGGGTCGCGGGGGGGGCTCTGAAGCTTTCTTT
CAISEPGRGGGSEAFF
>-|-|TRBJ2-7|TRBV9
TGTGCCAGCAGCGTAAATACAGGGCCGGGGTACGAGCAGTACTTC
CASSVNTGPGYEQYF
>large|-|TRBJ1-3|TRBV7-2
TGTGCCAGCAGCCGAAGCGGGGGAACTGGAAACACCATATATTTT
CASSRSGGTGNTIYF
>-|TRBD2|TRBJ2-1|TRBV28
TGTGCCAGCAGCTTAGCGGGCGATGACAATGAGCAGTTCTTC
CASSLAGDDNEQFF
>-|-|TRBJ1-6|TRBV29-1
TGCAGCGTATCCGAAGGAGATTCACCCCTCCACTTT
CSVSEGDSPLHF
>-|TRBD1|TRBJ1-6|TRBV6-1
TGTGCCAGCAGTGCCGGGACAGATAATTCACCCCTCCACTTT
CASSAGTDNSPLHF
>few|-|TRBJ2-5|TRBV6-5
TGTGCCAGCAGTTACACACAGATCCAAGAGACCCAGTACTTC
CASSYTQIQETQYF
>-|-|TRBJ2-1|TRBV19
TGTGCCAGTAGTGTCCAACGCGGGACTCAGCAGTTCTTC
CASSVQRGTQQFF
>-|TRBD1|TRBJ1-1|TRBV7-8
TGTGCCAGCAGCTTAGGCAGACAGGGAGGTCGAGCTTTCTTT
CASSLGRQGGRAFF
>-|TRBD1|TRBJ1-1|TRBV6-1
TGTGCCGTAACCCGGGGACAGCTTTTTAACACTGAAGCTTTCTTT
CAVTRGQLFNTEAFF
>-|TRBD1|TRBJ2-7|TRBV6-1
TGTGCCAGCAGTGAAGCGGAGGGACAGGGGGGCCACGAGCAGTACTTC
CASSEAEGQGGHEQYF
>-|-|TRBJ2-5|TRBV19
TGTGCCAGTAGTATGCCCCCCGGTGAGACCCAGTACTTC
CASSMPPGETQYF